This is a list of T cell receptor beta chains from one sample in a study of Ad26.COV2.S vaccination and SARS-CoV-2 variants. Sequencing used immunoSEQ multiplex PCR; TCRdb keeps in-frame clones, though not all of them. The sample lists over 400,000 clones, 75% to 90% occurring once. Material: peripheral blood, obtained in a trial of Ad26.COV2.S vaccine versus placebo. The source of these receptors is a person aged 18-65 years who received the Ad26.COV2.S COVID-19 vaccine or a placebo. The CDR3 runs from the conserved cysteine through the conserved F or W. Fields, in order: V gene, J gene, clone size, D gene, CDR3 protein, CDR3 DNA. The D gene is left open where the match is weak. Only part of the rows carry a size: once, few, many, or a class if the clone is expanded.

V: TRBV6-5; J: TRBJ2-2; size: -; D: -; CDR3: CASSYWGGGGTGELFF; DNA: TGTGCCAGCAGTTACTGGGGCGGGGGCGGCACCGGGGAGCTGTTTTTT
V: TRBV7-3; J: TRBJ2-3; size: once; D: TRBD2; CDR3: CASSLGREGDTQYF; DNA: TGTGCCAGCAGCTTGGGCAGGGAGGGAGATACGCAGTATTTT
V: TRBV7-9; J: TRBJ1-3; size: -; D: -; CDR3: CASSSQGSAGNTIYF; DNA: TGTGCCAGCAGCTCACAAGGTTCGGCCGGAAACACCATATATTTT
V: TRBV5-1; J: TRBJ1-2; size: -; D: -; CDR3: CASSWGVLRWAHGYTF; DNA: TGCGCCAGCAGCTGGGGGGTCCTCCGTTGGGCACATGGCTACACCTTC
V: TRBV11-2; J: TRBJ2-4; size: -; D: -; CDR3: CASSPGPKNIQYF; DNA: TGTGCCAGCAGCCCGGGGCCCAAAAACATTCAGTACTTC
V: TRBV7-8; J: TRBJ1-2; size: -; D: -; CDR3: CASSLARSYGYTF; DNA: TGTGCCAGCAGCTTAGCACGCTCGTATGGCTACACCTTC
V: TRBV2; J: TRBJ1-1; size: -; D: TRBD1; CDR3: CASSEVGGQGFWAVAFF; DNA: TGTGCCAGCAGTGAAGTAGGGGGACAGGGGTTTTGGGCTGTAGCTTTCTTT
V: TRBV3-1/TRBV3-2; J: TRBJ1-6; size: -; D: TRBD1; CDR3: CASSRTTGDSPLHF; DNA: TGTGCCAGCAGCCGTACTACAGGGGATTCACCCCTCCACTTT
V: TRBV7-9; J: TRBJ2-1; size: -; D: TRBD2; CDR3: CASSQPGGGAQFF; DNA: TGTGCCAGCAGCCAGCCCGGCGGGGGGGCACAGTTCTTC
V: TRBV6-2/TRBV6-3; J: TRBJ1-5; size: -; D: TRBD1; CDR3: CASSLPWTGINQPQHF; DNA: TGTGCCAGCAGTCTCCCTTGGACAGGGATTAATCAGCCCCAGCATTTT
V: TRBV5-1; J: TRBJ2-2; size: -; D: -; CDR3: CASSLVGIGSNTGELFF; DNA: TGCGCCAGCAGCTTGGTTGGGATTGGGAGCAACACCGGGGAGCTGTTTTTT
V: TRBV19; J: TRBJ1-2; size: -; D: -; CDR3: CASSIGSSNYGYTF; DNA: TGTGCCAGTAGTATTGGGTCATCTAACTATGGCTACACCTTC
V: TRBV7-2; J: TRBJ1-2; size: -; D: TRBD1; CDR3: CVSGTGVNYGYTF; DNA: TGTGTCAGCGGGACAGGGGTTAACTATGGCTACACCTTC
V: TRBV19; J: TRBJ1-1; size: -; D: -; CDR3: CASSITGALGNTEAFF; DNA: TGTGCCAGTAGTATAACAGGCGCCTTGGGGAACACTGAAGCTTTCTTT
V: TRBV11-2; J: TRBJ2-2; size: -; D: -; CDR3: CASSLARISGSRNTGELFF; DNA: TGTGCCAGCAGCTTAGCTCGGATTTCAGGGTCCCGGAACACCGGGGAGCTGTTTTTT
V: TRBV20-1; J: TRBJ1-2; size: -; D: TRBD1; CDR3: CSATRQGGYTF; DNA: TGCAGTGCTACCCGACAGGGTGGCTACACCTTC
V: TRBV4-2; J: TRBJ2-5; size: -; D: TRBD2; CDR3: CASSQDDTGGPEETQYF; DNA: TGTGCCAGCAGCCAAGATGACACGGGAGGGCCGGAGGAGACCCAGTACTTC
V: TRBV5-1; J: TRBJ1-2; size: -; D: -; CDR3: CASSLTATYGYTF; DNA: TGCGCCAGCAGCTTGACAGCGACTTATGGCTACACCTTC
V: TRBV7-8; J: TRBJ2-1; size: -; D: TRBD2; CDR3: CASSLRGLAGSSEQFF; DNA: TGTGCCAGCAGCCTACGGGGCCTAGCGGGGTCCTCTGAGCAGTTCTTC
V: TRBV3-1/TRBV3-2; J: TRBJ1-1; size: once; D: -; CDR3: CASSHTRGGSGRDTEAFF; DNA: TGTGCCAGCAGCCACACCCGGGGGGGGAGCGGGCGGGACACTGAAGCTTTCTTT
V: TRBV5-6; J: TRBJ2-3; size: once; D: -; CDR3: CASSLGEPNTQYF; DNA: TGTGCCAGCAGCTTGGGAGAACCGAATACGCAGTATTTT
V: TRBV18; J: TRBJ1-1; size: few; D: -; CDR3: CASSPALVADTEAFF; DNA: TGTGCCAGCTCACCAGCTTTAGTGGCGGACACTGAAGCTTTCTTT
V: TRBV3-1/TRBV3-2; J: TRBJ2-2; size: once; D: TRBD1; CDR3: CASSVAGGPITGELFF; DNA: TGTGCCAGCAGTGTCGCAGGGGGCCCGATCACCGGGGAGCTGTTTTTT
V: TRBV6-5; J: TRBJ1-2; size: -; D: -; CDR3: CASSYEGGYGYTF; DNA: TGTGCCAGCAGTTACGAGGGTGGCTATGGCTACACCTTC
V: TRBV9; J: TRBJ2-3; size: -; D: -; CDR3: CASSYTSAGSGTQYF; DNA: TGTGCCAGCAGCTACACTTCGGCTGGGAGTGGTACGCAGTATTTT
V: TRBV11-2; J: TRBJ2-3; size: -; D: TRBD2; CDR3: CASSPVRLAGTTDTQYF; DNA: TGTGCCAGCAGCCCCGTCCGACTAGCGGGAACCACAGATACGCAGTATTTT
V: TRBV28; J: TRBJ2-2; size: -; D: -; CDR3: CASRALRHGELFF; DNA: TGTGCCAGCAGAGCTCTCAGGCACGGGGAGCTGTTTTTT
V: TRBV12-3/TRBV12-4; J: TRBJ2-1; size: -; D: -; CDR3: CASSLFGDEQFF; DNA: TGTGCCAGCAGTTTGTTCGGGGATGAGCAGTTCTTC
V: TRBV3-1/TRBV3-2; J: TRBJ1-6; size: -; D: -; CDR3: CASSQDKTGGSSYNSPLHF; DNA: TGTGCCAGCAGCCAAGATAAAACGGGCGGGAGCTCCTATAATTCACCCCTCCACTTT
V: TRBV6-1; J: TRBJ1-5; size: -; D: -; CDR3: CASSGTARWNSNQPQHF; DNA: TGTGCCAGCAGTGGGACAGCCCGGTGGAATAGCAATCAGCCCCAGCATTTT
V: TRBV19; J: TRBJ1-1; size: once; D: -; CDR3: CASSIASGLITEAFF; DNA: TGTGCCAGTAGTATAGCCTCGGGACTGATCACTGAAGCTTTCTTT
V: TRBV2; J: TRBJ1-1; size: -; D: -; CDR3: CASSDPDTEAFF; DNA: TGTGCCAGCAGCGACCCAGACACTGAAGCTTTCTTT
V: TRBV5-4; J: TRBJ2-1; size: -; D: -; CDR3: CASSFRIGGENNEQFF; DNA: TGTGCCAGCAGCTTTAGGATTGGCGGGGAGAACAATGAGCAGTTCTTC
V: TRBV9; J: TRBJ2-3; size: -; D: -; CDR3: CASSLQLDTQYF; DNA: TGTGCCAGCAGCCTCCAGTTGGATACGCAGTATTTT
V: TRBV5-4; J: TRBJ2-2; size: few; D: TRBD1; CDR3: CASRSGQGRNTGELFF; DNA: TGTGCCAGCAGGTCGGGACAGGGGAGGAACACCGGGGAGCTGTTTTTT
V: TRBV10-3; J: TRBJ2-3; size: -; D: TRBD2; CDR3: CAISETGTSGRAGTDTQYF; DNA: TGTGCCATCAGTGAGACCGGGACTAGCGGGAGGGCCGGCACAGATACGCAGTATTTT
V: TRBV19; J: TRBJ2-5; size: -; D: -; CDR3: CASSISELVETQYF; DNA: TGTGCCAGTAGTATAAGTGAGTTAGTAGAGACCCAGTACTTC